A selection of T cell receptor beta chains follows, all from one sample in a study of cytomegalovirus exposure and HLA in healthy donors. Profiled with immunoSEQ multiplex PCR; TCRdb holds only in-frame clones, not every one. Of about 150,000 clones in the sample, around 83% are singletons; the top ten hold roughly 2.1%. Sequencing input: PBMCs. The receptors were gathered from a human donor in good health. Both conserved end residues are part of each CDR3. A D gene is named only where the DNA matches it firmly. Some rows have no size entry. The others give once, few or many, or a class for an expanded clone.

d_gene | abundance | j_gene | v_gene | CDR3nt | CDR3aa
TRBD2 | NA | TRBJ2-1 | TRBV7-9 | TGTGCCAGCAGCCCTAGCGGGAGAAAGTCTGGTGAGCAGTTCTTC | CASSPSGRKSGEQFF
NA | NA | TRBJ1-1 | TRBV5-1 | TGCGCCAGCAGCTCGTCTGACAGCACTGAAGCTTTCTTT | CASSSSDSTEAFF
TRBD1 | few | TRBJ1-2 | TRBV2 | TGTGCCAGCAGCGACAGGGTTGATGGCTACACCTTC | CASSDRVDGYTF
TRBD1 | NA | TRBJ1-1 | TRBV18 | TGTGCCAGCTCACCAGGGACAGTGAACACTGAAGCTTTCTTT | CASSPGTVNTEAFF
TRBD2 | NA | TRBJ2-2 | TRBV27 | TGTGCCAGCAGTCTATTCGGACTAGCGGGAGGGATTAACACCGGGGAGCTGTTTTTT | CASSLFGLAGGINTGELFF
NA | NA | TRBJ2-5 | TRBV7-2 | TGTGCCAGCAGCTTAGGTGAGGGTTCGGGAGAGACCCAGTACTTC | CASSLGEGSGETQYF
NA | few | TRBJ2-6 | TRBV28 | TGTGCCAGCCTCGGGTCTGGGGCCAACGTCCTGACTTTC | CASLGSGANVLTF
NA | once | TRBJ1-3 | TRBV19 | TGTGCCAGCCAAACCCAGGGGCGGTCTGGAAACACCATATATTTT | CASQTQGRSGNTIYF
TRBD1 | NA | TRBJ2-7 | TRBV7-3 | TGTGCCAGCAGCTTAACCGGGACAGGGACCTACGAGCAGTACTTC | CASSLTGTGTYEQYF
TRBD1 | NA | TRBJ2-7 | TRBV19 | TGTGCCAGTAGTCCTTACAGGGGGCCCAACGAGCAGTACTTC | CASSPYRGPNEQYF
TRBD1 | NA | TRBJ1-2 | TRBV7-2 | TGTGCCAGCAGCTTAACAGGGGACGCCCTAGGCGATGGCTACACCTTC | CASSLTGDALGDGYTF
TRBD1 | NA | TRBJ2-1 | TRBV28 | TGTGCCAGCAGAACGTCGGACAGGTTGGCGCAGTTCTTC | CASRTSDRLAQFF
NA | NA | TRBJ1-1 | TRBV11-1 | TGTGCCAGCAGCTCGGGACACCTAAAGAACACTGAAGCTTTCTTT | CASSSGHLKNTEAFF
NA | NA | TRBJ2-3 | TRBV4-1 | TGCGCCAGCAGCCAAGATCAGGGTTTTAGCACAGATACGCAGTATTTT | CASSQDQGFSTDTQYF
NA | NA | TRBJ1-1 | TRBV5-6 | TGTGCCAGCAGCTGGAACAGGGTCCTCATGAACACTGAAGCTTTCTTT | CASSWNRVLMNTEAFF
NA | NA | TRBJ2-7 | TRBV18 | TGTGCCAGCTCACGCGGGACGGATGCCTACGAGCAGTACTTC | CASSRGTDAYEQYF
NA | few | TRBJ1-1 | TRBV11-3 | TGTGCCAGCAGCACGAGACTAGGTGAAGCTTTCTTT | CASSTRLGEAFF
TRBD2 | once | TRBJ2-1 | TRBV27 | TGTGCCAGCAGTTTATCTCCCAGCGGGAGTCGTCTGAACAATGAGCAGTTCTTC | CASSLSPSGSRLNNEQFF
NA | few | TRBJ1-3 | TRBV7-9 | TGTGCCAGCAGCCCCGGAGTCTCTGGAAACACCATATATTTT | CASSPGVSGNTIYF
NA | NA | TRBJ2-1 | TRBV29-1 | TGCAGCGTTGATTCTAGCTCCTCCGACTACAATGAGCAGTTCTTC | CSVDSSSSDYNEQFF
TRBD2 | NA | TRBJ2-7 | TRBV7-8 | TGTGCCAGCAGCTTACTTCTAGCGGGGGCCAACGAGCAGTACTTC | CASSLLLAGANEQYF
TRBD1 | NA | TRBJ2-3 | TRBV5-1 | TGCGCCAGCAGCCACGCAGACAGGGTCCCAGATACGCAGTATTTT | CASSHADRVPDTQYF
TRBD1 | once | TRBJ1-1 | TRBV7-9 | TGTGCCAGCAGCTCGGGACAGTCGAACACTGAAGCTTTCTTT | CASSSGQSNTEAFF
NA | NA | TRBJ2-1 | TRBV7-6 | TGTGCCAGCAGCTTAAATGGGGGCAGTGAGCAGTTCTTC | CASSLNGGSEQFF
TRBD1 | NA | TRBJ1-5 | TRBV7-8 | TGTGCCAGCAGCTCCGGACAGGGACTACTGACTGCTCGAGGCAATCAGCCCCAGCATTTT | CASSSGQGLLTARGNQPQHF
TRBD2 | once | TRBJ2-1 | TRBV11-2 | TGTGCCAGCAGCCCGTGGACTAGCGGGAGAGAAGCCTACAATGAGCAGTTCTTC | CASSPWTSGREAYNEQFF
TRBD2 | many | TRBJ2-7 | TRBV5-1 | TGCGCCAGCAGCCTAGCGGGGCAACACTACGAGCAGTACTTC | CASSLAGQHYEQYF
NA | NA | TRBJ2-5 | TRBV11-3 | TGTGCCAGCAGCCCAGACAGCCAAGAGACCCAGTACTTC | CASSPDSQETQYF
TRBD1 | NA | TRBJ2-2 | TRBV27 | TGTGCCAGCAGTTTAGTAGGGACAGGGATCACCGGGGAGCTGTTTTTT | CASSLVGTGITGELFF
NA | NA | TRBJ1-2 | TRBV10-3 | TGTGCCATCAGTGAGGTGGCAGGCTATGGCTACACCTTC | CAISEVAGYGYTF
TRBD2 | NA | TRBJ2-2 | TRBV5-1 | TGCGCCAGCAGGATCGGACTAGGGAACACCGGGGAGCTGTTTTTT | CASRIGLGNTGELFF
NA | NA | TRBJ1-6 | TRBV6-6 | TGTGCCAGCACGGGGAGGTATTCACCCCTCCACTTT | CASTGRYSPLHF
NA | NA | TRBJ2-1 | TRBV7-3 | TGTGCCAGCAGCTTAGCCGTCGGGTACAATGAGCAGTTCTTC | CASSLAVGYNEQFF
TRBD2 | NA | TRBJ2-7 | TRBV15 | TGTGCCACCAGCAGAGATTTAGCGGGGGAAATGGAGTACTTC | CATSRDLAGEMEYF
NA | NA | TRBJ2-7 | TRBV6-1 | TGTGCCAGCATCTACGGGGGCTACGAGCAGTACTTC | CASIYGGYEQYF
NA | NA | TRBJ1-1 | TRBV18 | TGTGCCAGCTCACCCGTGCCCAATGGGCAAACTGAAGCTTTCTTT | CASSPVPNGQTEAFF
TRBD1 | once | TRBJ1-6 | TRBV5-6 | TGTGCCAGCAGCTTATGGGACAGAACTTCACCCCTCCACTTT | CASSLWDRTSPLHF
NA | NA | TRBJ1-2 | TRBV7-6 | TGTGCCAGCAGCTTTTCGACAGGCCGTGGCTACACCTTC | CASSFSTGRGYTF
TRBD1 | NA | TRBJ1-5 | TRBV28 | TGTGCCGCTCGGGACAGTCCAGGGTATCAGCCCCAGCATTTT | CAARDSPGYQPQHF
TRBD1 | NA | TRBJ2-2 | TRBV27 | TGTGCCAGCAGTTTATGGTCCCAAATCCTAACAGGGGGCGTATGGGCCGGGGAGCTGTTTTTT | CASSLWSQILTGGVWAGELFF
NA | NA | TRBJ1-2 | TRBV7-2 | TGTGCCAGCAGCTTATCGACTGACCCGAAGATGATCGGGAGCGGCTACACCTTC | CASSLSTDPKMIGSGYTF
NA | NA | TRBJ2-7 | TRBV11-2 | TGTGCCAGCAGCTTTAGCTCCGACCCTAGCTCCTACGAGCAGTACTTC | CASSFSSDPSSYEQYF
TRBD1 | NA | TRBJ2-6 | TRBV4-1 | TGCGCCAGCAGTAGCAAGGGACAGGGCAGGTCTGGGGCCAACGTCCTGACTTTC | CASSSKGQGRSGANVLTF
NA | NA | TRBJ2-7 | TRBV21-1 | TGTGCCAGCAGCAAAGGTAGCGGGGTACTGAACGAGCAGTACTTC | CASSKGSGVLNEQYF